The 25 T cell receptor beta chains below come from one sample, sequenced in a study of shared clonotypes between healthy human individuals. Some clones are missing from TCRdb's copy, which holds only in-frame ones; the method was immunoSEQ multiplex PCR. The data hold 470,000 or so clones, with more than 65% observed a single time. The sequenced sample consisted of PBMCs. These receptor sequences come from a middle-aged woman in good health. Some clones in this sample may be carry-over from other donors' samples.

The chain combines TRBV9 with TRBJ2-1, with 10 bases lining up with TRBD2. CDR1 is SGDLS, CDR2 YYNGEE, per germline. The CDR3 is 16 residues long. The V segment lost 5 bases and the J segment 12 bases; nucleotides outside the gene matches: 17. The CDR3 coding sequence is TGTGCCAGCAGGCCCCAAGGGACTAGCGACCGGGGAGGGCAGTTCTTC. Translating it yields CASRPQGTSDRGGQFF.

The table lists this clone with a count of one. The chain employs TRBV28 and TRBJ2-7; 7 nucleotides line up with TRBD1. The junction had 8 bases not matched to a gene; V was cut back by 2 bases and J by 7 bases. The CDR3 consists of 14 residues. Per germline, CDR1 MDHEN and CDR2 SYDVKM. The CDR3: CASSLTGQFREQYF. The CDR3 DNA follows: TGTGCCAGCAGTTTAACGGGACAGTTTAGGGAGCAGTACTTC.

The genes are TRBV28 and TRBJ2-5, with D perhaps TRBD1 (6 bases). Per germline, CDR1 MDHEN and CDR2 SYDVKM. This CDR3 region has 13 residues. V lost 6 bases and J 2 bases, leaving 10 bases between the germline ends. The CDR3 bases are TGTGCCAGCAGACAGACAGGTCAAGAGACCCAGTACTTC. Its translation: CASRQTGQETQYF.

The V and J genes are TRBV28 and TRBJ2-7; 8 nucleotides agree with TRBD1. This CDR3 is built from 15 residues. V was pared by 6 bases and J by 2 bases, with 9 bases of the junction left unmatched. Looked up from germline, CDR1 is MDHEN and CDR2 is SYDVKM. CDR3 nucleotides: TGTGCCAGCAGCCCGGTGGACAGGGATGCCTACGAGCAGTACTTC. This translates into CASSPVDRDAYEQYF.

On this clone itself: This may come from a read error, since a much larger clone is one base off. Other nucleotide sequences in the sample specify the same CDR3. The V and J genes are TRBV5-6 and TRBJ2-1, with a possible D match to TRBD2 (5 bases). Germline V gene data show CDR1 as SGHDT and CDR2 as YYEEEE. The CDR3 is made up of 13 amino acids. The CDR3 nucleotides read TGTGCCAGTAGCCCTGGACTGAACAATGCGCAGTTCTTC. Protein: CASSPGLNNAQFF.

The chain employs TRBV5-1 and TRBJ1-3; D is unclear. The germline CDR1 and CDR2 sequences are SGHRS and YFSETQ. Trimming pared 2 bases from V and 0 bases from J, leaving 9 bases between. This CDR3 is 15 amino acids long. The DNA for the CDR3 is TGCGCCAGCAGCTTAGGTGCGAGCTCTGGAAACACCATATATTTT. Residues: CASSLGASSGNTIYF.

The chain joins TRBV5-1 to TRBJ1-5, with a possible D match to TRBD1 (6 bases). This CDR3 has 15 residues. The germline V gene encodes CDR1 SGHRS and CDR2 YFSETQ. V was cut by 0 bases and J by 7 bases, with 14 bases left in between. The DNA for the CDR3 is TGCGCCAGCAGCTTGGCCGGGGGGCAGGGGCAGCCCCAGCATTTT. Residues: CASSLAGGQGQPQHF.

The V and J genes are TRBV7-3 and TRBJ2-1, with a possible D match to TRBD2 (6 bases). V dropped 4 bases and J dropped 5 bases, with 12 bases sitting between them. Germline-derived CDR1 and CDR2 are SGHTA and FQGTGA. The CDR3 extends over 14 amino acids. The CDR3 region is CASSYLGGDNEQFF. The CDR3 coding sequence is TGTGCCAGCAGCTATCTAGGCGGGGACAATGAGCAGTTCTTC.

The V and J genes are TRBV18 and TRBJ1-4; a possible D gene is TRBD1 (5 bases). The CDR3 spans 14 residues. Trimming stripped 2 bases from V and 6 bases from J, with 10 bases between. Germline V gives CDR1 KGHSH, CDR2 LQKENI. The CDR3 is CASSPIGTDEKLFF. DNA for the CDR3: TGTGCCAGCTCACCAATAGGGACGGATGAAAAACTGTTTTTT.

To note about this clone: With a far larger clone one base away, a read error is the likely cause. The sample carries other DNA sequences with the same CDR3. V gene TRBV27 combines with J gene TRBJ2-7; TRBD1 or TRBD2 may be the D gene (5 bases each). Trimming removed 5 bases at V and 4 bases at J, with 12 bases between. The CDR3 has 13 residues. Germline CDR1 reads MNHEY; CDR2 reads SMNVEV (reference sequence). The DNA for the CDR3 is TGTGCCAGCAGTCCGACGGGACCGTACGAGCAGTACTTC. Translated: CASSPTGPYEQYF.

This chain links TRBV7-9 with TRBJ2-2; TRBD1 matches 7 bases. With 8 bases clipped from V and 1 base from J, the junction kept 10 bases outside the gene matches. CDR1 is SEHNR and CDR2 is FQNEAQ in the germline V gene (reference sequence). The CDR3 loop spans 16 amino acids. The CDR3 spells CASGAPGTVNTGELFF. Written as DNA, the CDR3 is TGTGCCAGCGGAGCCCCCGGGACAGTGAACACCGGGGAGCTGTTTTTT.

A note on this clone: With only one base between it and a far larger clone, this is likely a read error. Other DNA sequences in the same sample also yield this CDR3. CDR3 sequence reads: CAWRRLLYQETQYF. In DNA, the CDR3 is TGTGCCTGGAGAAGGCTCCTGTACCAAGAGACCCAGTACTTC. The V call is TRBV30, the J call TRBJ2-5, with D uncertain. The length of the CDR3 is 14 residues. Trimming took off 3 bases at V and 0 bases at J, with 11 bases between the two ends. Germline CDR1 reads GTSNPN; CDR2 reads SVGIG (reference sequence).

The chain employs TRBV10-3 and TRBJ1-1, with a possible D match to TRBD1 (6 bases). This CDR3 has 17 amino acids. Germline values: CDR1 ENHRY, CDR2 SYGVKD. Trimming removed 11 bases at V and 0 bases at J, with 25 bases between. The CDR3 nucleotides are TGTGCCTCCAACCCCAGCCAGGGGCGAGACATGAACACTGAAGCTTTCTTT. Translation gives CASNPSQGRDMNTEAFF.

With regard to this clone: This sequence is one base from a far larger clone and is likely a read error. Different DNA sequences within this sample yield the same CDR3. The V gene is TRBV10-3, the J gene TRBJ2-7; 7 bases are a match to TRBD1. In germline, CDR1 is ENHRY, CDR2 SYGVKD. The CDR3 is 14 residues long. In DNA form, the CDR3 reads TGTGCCAGCACCCGGGACAGCGTCACCTACGAGCAATACTTC. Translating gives CASTRDSVTYEQYF.

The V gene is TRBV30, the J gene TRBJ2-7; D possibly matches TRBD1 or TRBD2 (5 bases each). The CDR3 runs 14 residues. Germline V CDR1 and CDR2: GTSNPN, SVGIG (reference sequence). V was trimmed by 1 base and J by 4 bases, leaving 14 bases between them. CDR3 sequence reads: CAWSDGAESYEQYF. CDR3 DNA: TGTGCCTGGAGTGACGGGGCAGAGTCTTACGAGCAGTACTTC.

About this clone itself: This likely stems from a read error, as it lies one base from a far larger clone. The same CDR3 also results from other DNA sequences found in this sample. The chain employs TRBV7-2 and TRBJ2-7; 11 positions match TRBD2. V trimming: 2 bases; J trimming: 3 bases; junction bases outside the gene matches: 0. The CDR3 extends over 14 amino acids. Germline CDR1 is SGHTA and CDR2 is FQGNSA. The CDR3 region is CASSLTSGSYEQYF. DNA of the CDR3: TGTGCCAGCAGCTTAACTAGCGGGAGCTACGAGCAGTACTTC.

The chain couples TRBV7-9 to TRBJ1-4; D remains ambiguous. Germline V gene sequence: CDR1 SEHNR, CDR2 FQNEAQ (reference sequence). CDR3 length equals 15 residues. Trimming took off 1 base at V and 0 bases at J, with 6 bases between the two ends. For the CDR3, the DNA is TGTGCCAGCAGCTTAGATGGGACAACTAATGAAAAACTGTTTTTT. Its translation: CASSLDGTTNEKLFF. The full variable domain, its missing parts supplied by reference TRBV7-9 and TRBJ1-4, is DTGVSQNPRHKITKRGQNVTFRCDPISEHNRLYWYRQTLGQGPEFLTYFQNEAQLEKSRLLSDRFSAERPKGSFSTLEIQRTEQGDSAMYLCASSLDGTTNEKLFFGSGTQLSVL.

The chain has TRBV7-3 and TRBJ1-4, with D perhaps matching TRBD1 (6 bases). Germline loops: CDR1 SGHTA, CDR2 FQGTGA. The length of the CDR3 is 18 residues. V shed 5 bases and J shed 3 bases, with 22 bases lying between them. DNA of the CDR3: TGTGCCAGCAGCCTCCCGGCAGGGGACCTGAGGGCTAATGAAAAACTGTTTTTT. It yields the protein CASSLPAGDLRANEKLFF.

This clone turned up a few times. The CDR3 loop is CSVSSDFNTEAFF. The CDR3, as DNA: TGCAGCGTTAGCAGTGACTTTAACACTGAAGCTTTCTTT. This sequence joins TRBV29-1 and TRBJ1-1; D is unresolved. V lost 5 bases, J lost 2 bases, and 12 bases lay in between. The CDR3 contains 13 residues. In germline, CDR1 is SQVTM, CDR2 ANQGSEA. The entire variable domain, with the rest obtained from reference TRBV29-1 and TRBJ1-1, is as follows: SAVISQKPSRDICQRGTSLTIQCQVDSQVTMMFWYRQQPGQSLTLIATANQGSEATYESGFVIDKFPISRPNLTFSTLTVSNMSPEDSSIYLCSVSSDFNTEAFFGQGTRLTVV.

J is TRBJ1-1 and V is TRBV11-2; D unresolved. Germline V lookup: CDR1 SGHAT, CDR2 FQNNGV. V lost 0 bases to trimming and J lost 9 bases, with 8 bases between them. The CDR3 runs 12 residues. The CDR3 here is CASSLERVKAFF. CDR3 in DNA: TGTGCCAGCAGCTTAGAAAGGGTGAAAGCTTTCTTT.

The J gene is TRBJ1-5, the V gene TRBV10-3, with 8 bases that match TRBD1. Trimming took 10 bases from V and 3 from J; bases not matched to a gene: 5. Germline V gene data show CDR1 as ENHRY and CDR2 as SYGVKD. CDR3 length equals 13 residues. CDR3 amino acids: CATARGHNQPQHF. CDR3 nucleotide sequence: TGTGCCACTGCCAGGGGGCACAATCAGCCCCAGCATTTT.

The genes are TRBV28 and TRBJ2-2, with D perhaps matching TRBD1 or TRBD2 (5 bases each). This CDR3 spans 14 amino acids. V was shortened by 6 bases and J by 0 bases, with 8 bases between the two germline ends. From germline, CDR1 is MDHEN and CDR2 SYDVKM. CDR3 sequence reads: CASREGTNTGELFF. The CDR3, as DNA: TGTGCCAGCAGAGAGGGGACGAACACCGGGGAGCTGTTTTTT.

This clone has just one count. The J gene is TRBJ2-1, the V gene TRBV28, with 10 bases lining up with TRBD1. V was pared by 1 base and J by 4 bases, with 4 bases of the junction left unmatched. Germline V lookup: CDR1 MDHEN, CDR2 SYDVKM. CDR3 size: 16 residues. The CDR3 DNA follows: TGTGCCAGCAGTTTATACGGGACAGGGGTTTACAATGAGCAGTTCTTC. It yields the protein CASSLYGTGVYNEQFF.

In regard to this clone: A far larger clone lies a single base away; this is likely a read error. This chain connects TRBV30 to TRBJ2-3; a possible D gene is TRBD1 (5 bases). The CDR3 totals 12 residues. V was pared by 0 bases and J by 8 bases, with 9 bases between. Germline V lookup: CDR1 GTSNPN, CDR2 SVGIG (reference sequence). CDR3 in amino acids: CAWSVWQGTQYF. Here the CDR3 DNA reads TGTGCCTGGAGTGTATGGCAGGGTACGCAGTATTTT.

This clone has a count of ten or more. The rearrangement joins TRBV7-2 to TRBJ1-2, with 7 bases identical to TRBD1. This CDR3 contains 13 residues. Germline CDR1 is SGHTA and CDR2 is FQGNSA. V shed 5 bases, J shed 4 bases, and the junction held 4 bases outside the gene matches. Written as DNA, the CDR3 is TGTGCCAGCAGCCCAGGGACAGTCTATGGCTACACCTTC. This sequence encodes CASSPGTVYGYTF.